This TCR beta chain was obtained from a study of T-cell reconstitution after alpha-beta-depleted transplantation in children. This clonotype was recorded a few times. The CDR3 consists of 16 residues. Germline loops: CDR1 MDHEN, CDR2 SYDVKM. Unmatched junction bases numbered 9, after V lost 6 bases and J lost 4 bases. Preparation of the TCRbeta library involved a method that used unique molecular identifiers. TCRdb re-analysed the PCR reads in MiXCR, keeping a single row per CDR3 protein. The sample has 640,000 or so distinct CDR3 sequences; approximately 15% are singletons. This receptor was identified in a human donor who donated a stem cell graft to a child with acute myeloid leukemia. The chain joins TRBV28 to TRBJ1-2, with 12 bases that match TRBD1. Sequencing used PBMCs from the stem cell graft donor, obtained from the stem cell graft. Here the CDR3 reads CASSDWGTGGAYGYTF. The CDR3 DNA reads as TGTGCCAGCAGCGATTGGGGGACAGGGGGCGCCTATGGCTACACCTTC.